This entry is about one T cell receptor beta chain. Its target is not known. The ends were cut back, 5 bases at V and 3 bases at J, with 20 bases in the middle. The CDR3 sequence is 16 residues long. Germline V lookup: CDR1 SGHTA, CDR2 FQGNSA. Using its own MiXCR run on the reads, TCRdb lists one record per CDR3 protein. Of about 500,000 distinct CDR3 sequences in the sample, 33% are singletons; the top ten hold roughly 15%. The data stem from a study of T cell repertoires in cytomegalovirus infection. Study in general: Used in the study were CMV epitopes, some recently identified and HLA-C-restricted, others well-studied and HLA-B-restricted. Public TCR beta signatures marked donors with CMV infection and the matching HLA. The study, taken as a whole, reports: Cumulated frequencies of public TCR beta families served to identify carriers of CMV plus the relevant HLA. Dominant in the ex vivo response were TCR beta clonotypes restricted by HLA-C and specific for CMV.

This clonotype was sampled from a human donor in good health (CMV status not recorded). Some clones in this sample may be carry-over from other donors' samples. This sequence joins TRBV7-2 and TRBJ2-7, with TRBD1 as a possible D gene (6 bases). The sequences come from cultured PBMCs, collected from culture after CMV antigen stimulation. The CDR3 spells CASSIGQQQNVYEQYF. CDR3 DNA: TGTGCCAGCAGCATAGGACAGCAACAGAACGTCTACGAGCAGTACTTC.